Listed below are T cell receptor beta chains from one sample, sequenced in a study of T cells in Graves' hyperthyroidism and ophthalmopathy. One entry per CDR3 protein results from TCRdb running MiXCR on the multiplex PCR reads. The table has some 600,000 distinct CDR3 sequences, 14% seen once. The sequenced sample consisted of blood. The source of these receptors is a woman aged 25 to 39 with Graves' hyperthyroidism that later progressed to Graves' ophthalmopathy. The CDR3 runs from the conserved cysteine through the conserved F or W. Fields, in order: V gene, J gene, CDR3 protein.

v_gene: TRBV10-3; j_gene: TRBJ2-7; CDR3aa: CAISALAGAGEQYF
v_gene: TRBV28; j_gene: TRBJ2-7; CDR3aa: CASSLPIGWTASYEQYF
v_gene: TRBV5-1; j_gene: TRBJ2-1; CDR3aa: CASSLETSGRNEQFF
v_gene: TRBV19; j_gene: TRBJ1-2; CDR3aa: CASSTTDRGSYGYTF
v_gene: TRBV7-3; j_gene: TRBJ1-1; CDR3aa: CASSSPGTGTPEAFF
v_gene: TRBV20-1; j_gene: TRBJ2-1; CDR3aa: CSAPLAGGPGEQFF
v_gene: TRBV7-3; j_gene: TRBJ1-1; CDR3aa: CASSPGERSSAEAFF
v_gene: TRBV11-2; j_gene: TRBJ1-6; CDR3aa: CASSLVAESGSPLHF
v_gene: TRBV9; j_gene: TRBJ2-2; CDR3aa: CASSVSPWGELFF
v_gene: TRBV19; j_gene: TRBJ2-5; CDR3aa: CASAGQGEETQYF
v_gene: TRBV18; j_gene: TRBJ2-5; CDR3aa: CASSLRGTGLGTHKQETQYF
v_gene: TRBV2; j_gene: TRBJ1-1; CDR3aa: CASSDLGLHTEAFF
v_gene: TRBV7-3; j_gene: TRBJ2-1; CDR3aa: CGSSPGRLGNEQFF
v_gene: TRBV27; j_gene: TRBJ1-2; CDR3aa: CASSSTGFQTGGYTF
v_gene: TRBV24-1; j_gene: TRBJ2-4; CDR3aa: CATSESGQPNIQYF
v_gene: TRBV28; j_gene: TRBJ1-2; CDR3aa: CASSFGTGGGRYGYTF
v_gene: TRBV15; j_gene: TRBJ1-2; CDR3aa: CATSRDLRSGYTF
v_gene: TRBV28; j_gene: TRBJ2-1; CDR3aa: CASSPHQRDNEQFF
v_gene: TRBV25-1; j_gene: TRBJ2-5; CDR3aa: CASSEQGVETQYF
v_gene: TRBV6-1; j_gene: TRBJ2-7; CDR3aa: CASSLGPPGTVSYEQYF
v_gene: TRBV19; j_gene: TRBJ2-5; CDR3aa: CATGTGAGQETQYF
v_gene: TRBV6-1; j_gene: TRBJ2-1; CDR3aa: CASVHPSYNEQFF
v_gene: TRBV5-6; j_gene: TRBJ2-7; CDR3aa: CASSLGLDPYEQYF
v_gene: TRBV6-2/TRBV6-3; j_gene: TRBJ2-1; CDR3aa: CASTMMAGGNEQFF
v_gene: TRBV3-1; j_gene: TRBJ1-2; CDR3aa: CASSQVEANYGYTF
v_gene: TRBV5-1; j_gene: TRBJ2-3; CDR3aa: CASSLATDTQSF
v_gene: TRBV27; j_gene: TRBJ1-1; CDR3aa: CASRGVKAFF
v_gene: TRBV7-9; j_gene: TRBJ1-2; CDR3aa: CASSLKQGPNYGYTF
v_gene: TRBV12-3/TRBV12-4; j_gene: TRBJ2-7; CDR3aa: CASSFKRGTYEQYF
v_gene: TRBV29-1; j_gene: TRBJ2-5; CDR3aa: CSALTSGSQETQYF
v_gene: TRBV9; j_gene: TRBJ2-3; CDR3aa: CASSVTSGITDTQYF
v_gene: TRBV28; j_gene: TRBJ1-1; CDR3aa: CASSLLGGGGPGTEAFF
v_gene: TRBV10-3; j_gene: TRBJ1-6; CDR3aa: CAISDRSSGDSPLHF
v_gene: TRBV12-3/TRBV12-4; j_gene: TRBJ1-5; CDR3aa: CASRGNRGGGNQPQHF
v_gene: TRBV7-3; j_gene: TRBJ2-5; CDR3aa: CASSLSRDRETQYF
v_gene: TRBV15; j_gene: TRBJ2-7; CDR3aa: CATSGSGGSYEQYF
v_gene: TRBV11-1; j_gene: TRBJ2-2; CDR3aa: CASSFGSPSGTSGELFF
v_gene: TRBV11-2; j_gene: TRBJ2-5; CDR3aa: CASSPGINSETQYF
v_gene: TRBV28; j_gene: TRBJ1-2; CDR3aa: CVSSSGRYYGYTF
v_gene: TRBV6-5; j_gene: TRBJ2-4; CDR3aa: CASSYLADLKKGLAKNIQYF